What follows is one T cell receptor (beta chain) and its context. Clones were sequenced by immunoSEQ multiplex PCR, and TCRdb holds only the in-frame ones, with some missing. The top ten hold around 4.9% of the sample, which has about 60,000 clones, more than 75% seen once. The sample comes from a study of technical replicates of blood from four donors. Trimming took off 4 bases at V and 1 base at J, with 7 bases between the two ends. The CDR3 spans 13 residues. In germline, CDR1 is KGHSH, CDR2 LQKENI. The chain is built from TRBV18 and TRBJ1-1, with D perhaps matching TRBD1 (5 bases). Sample: PBMCs. The sequence derives from a human donor in good health. Some clones in this sample may be carry-over from other donors' samples. In nucleotides, the CDR3 is TGTGCCAGCTCACAGACAGAGAACACTGAAGCTTTCTTT. Its translation is CASSQTENTEAFF.